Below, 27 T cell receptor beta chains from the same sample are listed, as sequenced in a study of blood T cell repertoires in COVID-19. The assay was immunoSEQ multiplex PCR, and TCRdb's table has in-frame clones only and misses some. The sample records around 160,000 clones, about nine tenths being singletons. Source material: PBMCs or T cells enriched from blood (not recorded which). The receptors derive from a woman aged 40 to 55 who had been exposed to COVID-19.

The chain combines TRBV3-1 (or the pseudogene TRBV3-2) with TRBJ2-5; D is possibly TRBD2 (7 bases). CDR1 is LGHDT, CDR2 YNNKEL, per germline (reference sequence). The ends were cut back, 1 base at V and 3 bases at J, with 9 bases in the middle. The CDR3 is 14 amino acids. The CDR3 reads CASSQGGGEETQYF. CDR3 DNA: TGTGCCAGCAGCCAAGGGGGGGGCGAAGAGACCCAGTACTTC.

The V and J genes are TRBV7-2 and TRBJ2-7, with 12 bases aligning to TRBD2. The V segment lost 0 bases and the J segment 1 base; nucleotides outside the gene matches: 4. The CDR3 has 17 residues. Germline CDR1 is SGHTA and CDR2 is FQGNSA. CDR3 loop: CASSLAGTSGLSYEQYF. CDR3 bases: TGTGCCAGCAGCTTAGCCGGGACTAGCGGGCTATCCTACGAGCAGTACTTC.

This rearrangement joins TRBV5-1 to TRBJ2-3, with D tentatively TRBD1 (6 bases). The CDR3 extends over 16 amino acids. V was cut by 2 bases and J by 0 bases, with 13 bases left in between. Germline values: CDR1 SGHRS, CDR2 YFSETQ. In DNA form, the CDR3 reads TGCGCCAGCAGCTTTCCCGTGGACAGAAGCACAGATACGCAGTATTTT. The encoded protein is CASSFPVDRSTDTQYF.

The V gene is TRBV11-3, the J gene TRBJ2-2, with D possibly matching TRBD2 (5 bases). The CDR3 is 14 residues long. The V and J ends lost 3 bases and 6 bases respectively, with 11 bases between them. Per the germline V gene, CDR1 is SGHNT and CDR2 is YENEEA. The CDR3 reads CASSLDREAGELFF. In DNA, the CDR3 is TGTGCCAGCAGCTTGGACCGGGAAGCCGGGGAGCTGTTTTTT.

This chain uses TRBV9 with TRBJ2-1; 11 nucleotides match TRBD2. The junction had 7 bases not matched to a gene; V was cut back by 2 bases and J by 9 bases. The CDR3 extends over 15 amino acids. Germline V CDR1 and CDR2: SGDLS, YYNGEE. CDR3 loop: CASSVSSGRPGEQFF. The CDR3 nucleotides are TGTGCCAGCAGCGTTTCTAGCGGGAGGCCCGGTGAGCAGTTCTTC.

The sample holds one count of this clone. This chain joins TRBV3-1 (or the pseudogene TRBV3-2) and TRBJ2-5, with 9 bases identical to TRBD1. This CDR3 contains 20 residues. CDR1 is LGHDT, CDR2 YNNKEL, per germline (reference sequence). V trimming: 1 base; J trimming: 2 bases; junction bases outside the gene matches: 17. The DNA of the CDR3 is TGTGCCAGCAGCCAAGGTTCAAGGGGCCCCGGACAGGGGCTACAAGAGACCCAGTACTTC. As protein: CASSQGSRGPGQGLQETQYF.

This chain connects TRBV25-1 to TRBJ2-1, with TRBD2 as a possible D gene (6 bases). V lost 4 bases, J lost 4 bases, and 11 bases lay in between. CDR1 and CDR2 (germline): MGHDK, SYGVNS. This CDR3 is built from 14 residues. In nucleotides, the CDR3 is TGTGCCAGCAGTGTTCCGGGAGATTACAATGAGCAGTTCTTC. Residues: CASSVPGDYNEQFF.

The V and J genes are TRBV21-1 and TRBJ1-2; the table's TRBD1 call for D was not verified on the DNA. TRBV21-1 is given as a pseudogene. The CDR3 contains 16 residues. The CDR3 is CASSTPLNPDQHGYTF. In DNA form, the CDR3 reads TGTGCCAGCAGCACCCCCTTAAATCCAGATCAACATGGCTACACCTTC.

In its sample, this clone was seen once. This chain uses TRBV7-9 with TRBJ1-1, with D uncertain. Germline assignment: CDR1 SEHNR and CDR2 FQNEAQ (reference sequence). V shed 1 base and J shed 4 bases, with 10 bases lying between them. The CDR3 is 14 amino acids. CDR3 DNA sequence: TGTGCCAGCAGCTTAGGATTGCCGGTCACTGAAGCTTTCTTT. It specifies CASSLGLPVTEAFF. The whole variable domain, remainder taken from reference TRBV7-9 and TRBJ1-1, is DTGVSQNPRHKITKRGQNVTFRCDPISEHNRLYWYRQTLGQGPEFLTYFQNEAQLEKSRLLSDRFSAERPKGSFSTLEIQRTEQGDSAMYLCASSLGLPVTEAFFGQGTRLTVV.

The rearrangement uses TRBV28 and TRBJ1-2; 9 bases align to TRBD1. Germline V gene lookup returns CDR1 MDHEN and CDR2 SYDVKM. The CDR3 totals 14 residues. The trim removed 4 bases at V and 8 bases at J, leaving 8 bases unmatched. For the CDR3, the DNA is TGTGCCAGCAGTTCCGTGGGACAGGGCGGGGGCTACACCTTC. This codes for CASSSVGQGGGYTF.

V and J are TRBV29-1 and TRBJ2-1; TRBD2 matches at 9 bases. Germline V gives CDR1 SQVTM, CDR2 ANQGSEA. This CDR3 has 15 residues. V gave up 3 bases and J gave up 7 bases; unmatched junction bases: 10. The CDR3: CSVEGSREGRNEQFF. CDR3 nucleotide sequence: TGCAGCGTTGAGGGTTCGCGGGAGGGCCGAAATGAGCAGTTCTTC.

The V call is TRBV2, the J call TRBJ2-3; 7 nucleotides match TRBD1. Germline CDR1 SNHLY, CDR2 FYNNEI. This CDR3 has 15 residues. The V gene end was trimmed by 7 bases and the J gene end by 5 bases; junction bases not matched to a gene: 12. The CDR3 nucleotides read TGTGCCAGCACGTTAAGGGGGCAGGTTGTAGATACGCAGTATTTT. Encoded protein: CASTLRGQVVDTQYF.

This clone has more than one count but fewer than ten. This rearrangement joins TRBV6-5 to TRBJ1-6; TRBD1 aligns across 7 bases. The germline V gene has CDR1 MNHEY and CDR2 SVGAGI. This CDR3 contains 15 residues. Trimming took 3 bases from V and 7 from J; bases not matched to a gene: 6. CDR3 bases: TGTGCCAGCAGTTATGATACAGGGGTCAATTCACCCCTCCACTTT. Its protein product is CASSYDTGVNSPLHF.

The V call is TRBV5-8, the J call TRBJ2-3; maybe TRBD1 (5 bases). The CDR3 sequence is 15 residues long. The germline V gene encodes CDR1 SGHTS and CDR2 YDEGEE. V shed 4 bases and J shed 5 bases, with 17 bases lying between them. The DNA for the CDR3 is TGTGCCAGCAGCCGTGCCCAGGGTTTTAAAGATACGCAGTATTTT. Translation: CASSRAQGFKDTQYF.

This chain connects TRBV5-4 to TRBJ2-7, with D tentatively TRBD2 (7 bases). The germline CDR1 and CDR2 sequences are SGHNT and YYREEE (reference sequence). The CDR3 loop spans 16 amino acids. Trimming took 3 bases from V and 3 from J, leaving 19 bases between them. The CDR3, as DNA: TGTGCCAGCAGCTCAACGGGGGGCCCATCCTACTACGAGCAGTACTTC. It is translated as CASSSTGGPSYYEQYF.

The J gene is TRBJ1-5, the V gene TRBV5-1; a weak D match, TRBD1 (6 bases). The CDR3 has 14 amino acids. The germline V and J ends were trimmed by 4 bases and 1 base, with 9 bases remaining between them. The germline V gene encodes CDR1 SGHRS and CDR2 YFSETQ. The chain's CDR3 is CASSPGQSNQPQHF. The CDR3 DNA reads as TGCGCCAGCAGCCCCGGACAGAGCAATCAGCCCCAGCATTTT.

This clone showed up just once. The DNA for the CDR3 is TGTGCCACCAGCAGAGAGGTCGATGAGGGAGAGACCCAGTACTTC. This codes for CATSREVDEGETQYF. The V call is TRBV15, the J call TRBJ2-5; TRBD2 might be the D (5 bases). The germline gives CDR1 LNHNV, CDR2 YYDKDF (reference sequence). The length of the CDR3 is 15 residues. V lost 0 bases, J lost 4 bases, and 12 bases lay in between.

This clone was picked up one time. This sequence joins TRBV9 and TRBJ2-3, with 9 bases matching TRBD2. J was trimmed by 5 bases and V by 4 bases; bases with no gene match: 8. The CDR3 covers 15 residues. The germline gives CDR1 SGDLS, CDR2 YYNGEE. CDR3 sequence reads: CASSPAGGPGDTQYF. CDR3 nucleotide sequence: TGTGCCAGCAGCCCGGCGGGAGGGCCGGGAGATACGCAGTATTTT.

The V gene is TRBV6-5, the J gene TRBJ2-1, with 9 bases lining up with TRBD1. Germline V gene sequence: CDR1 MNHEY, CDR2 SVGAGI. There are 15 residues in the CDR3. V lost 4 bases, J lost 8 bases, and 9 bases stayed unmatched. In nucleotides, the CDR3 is TGTGCCAGCAGTTCCGCGGGACAGGGAGAGGATGAGCAGTTCTTC. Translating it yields CASSSAGQGEDEQFF.

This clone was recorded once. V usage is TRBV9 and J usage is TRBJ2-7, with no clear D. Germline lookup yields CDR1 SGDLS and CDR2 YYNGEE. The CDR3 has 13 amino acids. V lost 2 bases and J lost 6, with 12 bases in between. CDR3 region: CASSVDAVSEQYF. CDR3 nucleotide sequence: TGTGCCAGCAGCGTTGACGCGGTCTCCGAGCAGTACTTC.

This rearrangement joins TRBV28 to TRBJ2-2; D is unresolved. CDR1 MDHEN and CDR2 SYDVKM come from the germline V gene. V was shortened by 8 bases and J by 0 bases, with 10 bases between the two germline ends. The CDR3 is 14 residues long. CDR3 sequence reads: CASAGAANTGELFF. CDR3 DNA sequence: TGTGCCAGCGCAGGCGCAGCGAACACCGGGGAGCTGTTTTTT. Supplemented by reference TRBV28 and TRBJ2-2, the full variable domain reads DVKVTQSSRYLVKRTGEKVFLECVQDMDHENMFWYRQDPGLGLRLIYFSYDVKMKEKGDIPEGYSVSREKKERFSLILESASTNQTSMYLCASAGAANTGELFFGEGSRLTVL.

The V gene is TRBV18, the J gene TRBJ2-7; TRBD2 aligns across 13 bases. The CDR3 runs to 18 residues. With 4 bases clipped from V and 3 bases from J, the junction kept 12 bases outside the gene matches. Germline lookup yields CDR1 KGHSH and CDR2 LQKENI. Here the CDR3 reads CASSLTGTSGKEVYEQYF. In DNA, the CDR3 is TGTGCCAGCTCACTCACCGGGACTAGCGGGAAAGAGGTCTACGAGCAGTACTTC.

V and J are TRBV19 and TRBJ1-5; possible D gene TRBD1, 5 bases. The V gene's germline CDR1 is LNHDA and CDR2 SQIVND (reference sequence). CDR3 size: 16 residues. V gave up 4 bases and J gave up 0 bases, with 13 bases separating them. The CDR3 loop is CASSTSGGSSNQPQHF. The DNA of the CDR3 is TGTGCCAGTAGTACCTCGGGGGGGAGTAGCAATCAGCCCCAGCATTTT.

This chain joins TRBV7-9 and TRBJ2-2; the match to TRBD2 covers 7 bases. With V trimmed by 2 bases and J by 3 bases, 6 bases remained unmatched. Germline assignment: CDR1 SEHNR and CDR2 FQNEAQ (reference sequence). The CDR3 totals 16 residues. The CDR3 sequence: CASSLWAGEHTGELFF. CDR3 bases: TGTGCCAGCAGCTTATGGGCGGGAGAGCACACCGGGGAGCTGTTTTTT.

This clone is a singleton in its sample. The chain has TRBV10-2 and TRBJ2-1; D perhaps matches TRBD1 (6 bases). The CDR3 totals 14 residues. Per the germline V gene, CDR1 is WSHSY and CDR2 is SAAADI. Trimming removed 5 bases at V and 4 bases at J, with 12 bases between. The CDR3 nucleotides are TGCGCCAGCAGTTCAGGGGAAGTTTACAATGAGCAGTTCTTC. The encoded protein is CASSSGEVYNEQFF.

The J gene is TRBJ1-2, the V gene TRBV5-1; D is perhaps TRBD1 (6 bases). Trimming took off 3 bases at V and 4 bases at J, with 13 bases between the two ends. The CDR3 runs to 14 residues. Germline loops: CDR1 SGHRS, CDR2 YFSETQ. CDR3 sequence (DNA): TGCGCCAGCAGCTCCATAGACAGGCTCTATGGCTACACCTTC. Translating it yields CASSSIDRLYGYTF.

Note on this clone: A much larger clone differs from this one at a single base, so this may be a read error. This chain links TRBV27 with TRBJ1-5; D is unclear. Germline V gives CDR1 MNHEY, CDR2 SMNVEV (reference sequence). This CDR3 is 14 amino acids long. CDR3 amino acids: CASSPGLISQLQHF. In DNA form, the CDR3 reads TGTGCCAGCAGTCCAGGACTCATATCCCAGCTCCAGCATTTT.